What follows are 26 T cell receptor beta chains derived from one specimen sequenced in a study of response to subunit inactivated influenza vaccine. In TCRdb, the RT-PCR reads were re-called with MiXCR into one record per CDR3 protein. This sample has about 780,000 distinct CDR3 sequences, with less than 20% found just once. The sample in question was PBMCs from blood, obtained about 5 days after vaccination. These receptors all stem from a man aged 45-65 years who received an inactivated influenza vaccine.

This clonotype was detected only a few times. The gene calls are TRBV15 and TRBJ2-3; 9 positions agree with TRBD2. Unmatched junction bases numbered 11, after V lost 1 base and J lost 3 bases. The CDR3 covers 18 residues. Germline CDR1 LNHNV, CDR2 YYDKDF (reference sequence). CDR3 loop: CATSRGIGGRAGTDTQYF. In nucleotides, the CDR3 is TGTGCCACCAGCAGAGGGATTGGCGGGAGGGCCGGAACAGATACGCAGTATTTT.

This chain connects TRBV20-1 to TRBJ2-5; TRBD1 agrees at 7 bases. Per the germline V gene, CDR1 is DFQATT and CDR2 is SNEGSKA (reference sequence). The CDR3 covers 14 residues. After removal of 4 bases from V and 7 bases from J, the junction contained 12 bases not matched to a gene. Here the CDR3 DNA reads TGCAGTGCTAAGGGGGCTAGATCGTCGCGGACCCAGTACTTC. This translates into CSAKGARSSRTQYF.

This clonotype has more than one count but fewer than ten. This chain connects TRBV25-1 to TRBJ2-5, with D possibly matching TRBD1 (6 bases). Germline assignment: CDR1 MGHDK and CDR2 SYGVNS. Deletions cut 0 bases from V and 4 bases from J, with 9 bases between. The CDR3 is 14 residues long. The CDR3: CASSEYPGVETQYF. The DNA of the CDR3 is TGTGCCAGCAGTGAATATCCAGGGGTAGAGACCCAGTACTTC.

This clonotype was picked up many times. V and J are TRBV12-3 or TRBV12-4 and TRBJ2-5; a weak D match, TRBD1 (5 bases). There are 13 residues in the CDR3. Trimming cost V 3 bases and J 2 bases, with 7 bases left between them. Here the CDR3 reads CASSFYRQETQYF. CDR3 bases: TGTGCCAGCAGTTTTTACAGGCAAGAGACCCAGTACTTC.

This chain links TRBV3-1 with TRBJ2-5, with 7 bases that match TRBD2. Germline CDR1 reads LGHDT; CDR2 reads YNNKEL (reference sequence). The CDR3 sequence is 15 residues long. V was pared by 3 bases and J by 5 bases, with 9 bases of the junction left unmatched. CDR3 DNA sequence: TGTGCCAGCAGCCATAGACTAGCCGGAACTGAGACCCAGTACTTC. This encodes CASSHRLAGTETQYF.

This clonotype was seen only a few times. The V and J genes are TRBV9 and TRBJ1-2; TRBD1 matches at 9 bases. The germline V gene has CDR1 SGDLS and CDR2 YYNGEE. The J segment lost 4 bases and the V segment lost 4 bases, leaving 8 bases of the junction unmatched. The CDR3 sequence is 15 residues long. CDR3 in amino acids: CASSPAGQGVYGYTF. CDR3 coding DNA: TGTGCCAGCAGCCCCGCGGGACAGGGTGTCTATGGCTACACCTTC.

Only a few counts were recorded for this clonotype. CDR3: CASSQVSGGRSGYTF. CDR3 in DNA: TGTGCCAGCAGCCAAGTCTCAGGGGGCCGATCGGGCTACACCTTC. This chain connects TRBV4-2 to TRBJ1-2; 8 nucleotides agree with TRBD1. The CDR3 loop spans 15 amino acids. CDR1 is LGHNA and CDR2 is YNFKEQ in the germline V gene. V dropped 1 base and J dropped 8; count of bases not matched to a gene: 9.

This clonotype was counted a few times. The chain couples TRBV7-9 to TRBJ1-5; D not certain. The V gene's germline CDR1 is SEHNR and CDR2 FQNEAQ (reference sequence). V lost 1 base to trimming and J lost 1 base, with 11 bases between them. This CDR3 contains 16 residues. This chain's CDR3 is CASSLGRLGSNQPQHF. As DNA, the CDR3 is TGTGCCAGCAGCTTAGGCAGACTGGGAAGCAATCAGCCCCAGCATTTT.

The chain has TRBV5-1 and TRBJ2-1, with 8 nucleotides matching TRBD2. V gave up 0 bases and J gave up 10 bases; unmatched junction bases: 9. The CDR3 runs to 15 residues. Germline CDR1 and CDR2: SGHRS and YFSETQ. The chain's CDR3 is CASSLARGGPREQFF. In DNA, the CDR3 is TGCGCCAGCAGCTTGGCCCGGGGGGGCCCGCGGGAGCAGTTCTTC.

V usage is TRBV7-8 and J usage is TRBJ2-7; unclear D gene. V was pared by 1 base and J by 0 bases, with 13 bases between. This CDR3 comprises 16 residues. Per the germline V gene, CDR1 is SGHVS and CDR2 is FQNEAQ. The CDR3 DNA sequence: TGTGCCAGCAGCTTAGGGTTTGGTCTTAGCTCCTACGAGCAGTACTTC. Encoded protein: CASSLGFGLSSYEQYF.

The chain is built from TRBV25-1 and TRBJ2-6, with 9 positions matching TRBD1. The CDR3 runs to 17 residues. The germline CDR1 and CDR2 sequences are MGHDK and SYGVNS. The V segment lost 3 bases and the J segment 4 bases; nucleotides outside the gene matches: 7. CDR3 sequence: CASSDNRGPSGANVLTF. The CDR3 coding sequence is TGTGCCAGCAGTGACAACAGGGGGCCGAGCGGGGCCAACGTCCTGACTTTC.

This clonotype was seen a handful of times. The J gene is TRBJ1-2, the V gene TRBV5-1; D uncertain. V lost 2 bases and J lost 8, with 10 bases in between. From germline, CDR1 is SGHRS and CDR2 YFSETQ. This CDR3 is 12 amino acids long. The CDR3 protein is CASSFGRSGYTF. As DNA, the CDR3 is TGCGCCAGCAGCTTTGGTAGGAGCGGCTACACCTTC.

The table lists this clonotype with a few counts. The rearrangement uses TRBV29-1 and TRBJ2-7; TRBD1 is a possible D gene (5 bases). This CDR3 spans 14 amino acids. Germline V gene sequence: CDR1 SQVTM, CDR2 ANQGSEA. The V and J ends lost 4 bases and 2 bases respectively, with 15 bases between them. CDR3 coding DNA: TGCAGCGTTGGGCAGGGAAAGGGTCCCTACGAGCAGTACTTC. Translating gives CSVGQGKGPYEQYF.

This clonotype was observed at least ten times. The chain employs TRBV12-3 or TRBV12-4 and TRBJ2-1; TRBD1 agrees at 7 bases. J gave up 0 bases and V 5 bases, and 4 bases lay outside the gene matches. This CDR3 has 15 residues. CDR3 DNA sequence: TGTGCCAGCAGTAACGACAGGGTCTCCTACAATGAGCAGTTCTTC. Translated: CASSNDRVSYNEQFF.

The chain joins TRBV7-9 to TRBJ2-7; D gene unclear. The CDR3 has 11 amino acids. Germline V CDR1 and CDR2: SEHNR, FQNEAQ (reference sequence). Deletions cut 1 base from V and 6 bases from J, with 4 bases between. The CDR3 sequence: CASSLEFEQYF. CDR3 sequence (DNA): TGTGCCAGCAGCTTAGAATTCGAGCAGTACTTC.

The chain recombines TRBV4-2 with TRBJ2-5; the D gene is possibly TRBD2 (5 bases). This CDR3 contains 15 residues. Trimming left V 1 base short and J 5 bases short, with 14 bases between. The germline V gene has CDR1 LGHNA and CDR2 YNFKEQ. The CDR3 region is CASSQVEGVWETQYF. CDR3 nucleotides: TGTGCCAGCAGCCAAGTTGAGGGAGTATGGGAGACCCAGTACTTC.

This clonotype was recorded a few times. The chain joins TRBV10-3 to TRBJ2-3; 7 nucleotides line up with TRBD2. Per the germline V gene, CDR1 is ENHRY and CDR2 is SYGVKD. This CDR3 comprises 15 residues. J gave up 4 bases and V 3 bases, and 7 bases lay outside the gene matches. The CDR3 nucleotides read TGTGCCATCAGTGAAGTGGCGGGAGTGGCAGATACGCAGTATTTT. Encoded protein: CAISEVAGVADTQYF.

This rearrangement joins TRBV29-1 to TRBJ2-1, with 7 bases fitting TRBD2. After removal of 8 bases from V and 8 bases from J, the junction contained 15 bases not matched to a gene. The germline gives CDR1 SQVTM, CDR2 ANQGSEA. This CDR3 comprises 14 residues. The CDR3 bases are TGCAGCTCACGACCCTCCGGGGGGAGAGATGAGCAGTTCTTC. Translating gives CSSRPSGGRDEQFF.

This clonotype appeared many times. The chain links TRBV10-2 to TRBJ2-1; D is perhaps TRBD1 (5 bases). The germline V gene encodes CDR1 WSHSY and CDR2 SAAADI. This CDR3 has 16 amino acids. The ends were cut back, 1 base at V and 0 bases at J, with 10 bases in the middle. The CDR3, as DNA: TGCGCCAGCAGTGAGTTAGGGGTTGGCTCCTACAATGAGCAGTTCTTC. Amino acids: CASSELGVGSYNEQFF.

V and J are TRBV5-1 and TRBJ2-1; maybe TRBD2 (5 bases). Per the germline V gene, CDR1 is SGHRS and CDR2 is YFSETQ. Between the trimmed V and J ends, which lost 0 bases and 7 bases, there was a span of 14 bases. This CDR3 comprises 15 residues. The CDR3 loop is CASSLGTPTVNEQFF. The DNA for the CDR3 is TGCGCCAGCAGCTTGGGGACTCCGACCGTTAATGAGCAGTTCTTC.

The V call is TRBV6-2 or TRBV6-3, the J call TRBJ1-1; no clear D. Germline values: CDR1 MNHEY, CDR2 SVGEGT. The V gene lost 0 bases and the J gene lost 0 bases, with 5 bases spanning the gap. CDR3 size: 14 residues. The CDR3 DNA reads TGTGCCAGCAGTTACTCCGGGATGAACACTGAAGCTTTCTTT. Translated, it gives CASSYSGMNTEAFF.

This clonotype showed up just a few times. The chain is built from TRBV10-3 and TRBJ2-3, with D uncertain. The CDR3 is made up of 12 amino acids. Germline V gene sequence: CDR1 ENHRY, CDR2 SYGVKD. V dropped 7 bases and J dropped 6 bases, with 11 bases sitting between them. In nucleotides, the CDR3 is TGTGCCATCAAGGCGGATCTGGATACGCAGTATTTT. It codes for CAIKADLDTQYF.

The CDR3 protein is CASSFMRGPGNEQFF. CDR3 nucleotide sequence: TGTGCCAGCAGTTTCATGCGGGGCCCCGGCAATGAGCAGTTCTTC. J is TRBJ2-1 and V is TRBV12-3 or TRBV12-4; the D gene is possibly TRBD2 (6 bases). The CDR3 runs 15 residues. V gave up 3 bases and J gave up 6 bases, with 15 bases separating them.

This clonotype was picked up many times. This sequence joins TRBV20-1 and TRBJ2-5, with TRBD1 identical over 7 bases. With 4 bases clipped from V and 0 bases from J, the junction kept 8 bases outside the gene matches. Germline-derived CDR1 and CDR2 are DFQATT and SNEGSKA (reference sequence). CDR3 length: 15 amino acids. CDR3 bases: TGCAGTGCTACCTCCGGGACAGAGTACCAAGAGACCCAGTACTTC. Translating it yields CSATSGTEYQETQYF.

The CDR3 DNA sequence: TGCAGTGCTAACAGGGCTAGCGGTTACTACGAGCAGTACTTC. Protein sequence: CSANRASGYYEQYF. The genes are TRBV20-1 and TRBJ2-7; weak D call: TRBD2 (7 bases). CDR3 length equals 14 residues. V was cut by 4 bases and J by 3 bases, with 16 bases left in between. CDR1 and CDR2 (germline): DFQATT, SNEGSKA (reference sequence).

The V call is TRBV7-2, the J call TRBJ2-7; D is undetermined. Looked up from germline, CDR1 is SGHTA and CDR2 is FQGNSA. With 3 bases removed from V and 3 bases from J, the gap between germline ends came to 15 bases. CDR3 size: 15 residues. The CDR3 nucleotides are TGTGCCAGCAGCTTCCATAGTGCTACTATCTACGAGCAGTACTTC. This translates into CASSFHSATIYEQYF.